A selection of T cell receptor beta chains follows, all from one sample in a study of CD8 T cells in ankylosing spondylitis. TCRdb fed the 5' RACE reads into MiXCR, producing one record per CDR3 protein. The data contain about 90,000 distinct CDR3 sequences, roughly 8.8% of them singletons. Sequenced material: blood, either unsorted or a sorted T cell fraction (not recorded which). These receptor sequences come from a male donor with ankylosing spondylitis. Each CDR3 is given with its conserved first and last residue. A D gene is named only where the DNA matches it firmly. Not all rows give a size; the values are once, few, many and, for expanded clones, a class.

j_gene | abundance | d_gene | v_gene | CDR3nt | CDR3aa
TRBJ2-7 | NA | TRBD2 | TRBV7-9 | TGTGCCAGCAGCTTAGACGGACTAGCGGACCTCTCCTACGAGCAGTACTTC | CASSLDGLADLSYEQYF
TRBJ1-2 | NA | NA | TRBV30 | TGTGCCTGGAGTGAGTTAGGAAATAACTATGGCTACACCTTC | CAWSELGNNYGYTF
TRBJ1-5 | many | TRBD1 | TRBV20-1 | TGCAGTGCTAGCCCCGGGACAGGGTTCAATCAGCCCCAGCATTTT | CSASPGTGFNQPQHF
TRBJ2-2 | many | TRBD2 | TRBV6-4 | TGTGCCAGCAGTGCTAGCGGGAGCACCGGGGAGCTGTTTTTT | CASSASGSTGELFF
TRBJ1-1 | NA | NA | TRBV27 | TGTGCCAGCAGAAGAAATAAAGGGAACACTGAAGCTTTCTTT | CASRRNKGNTEAFF
TRBJ2-5 | NA | TRBD2 | TRBV11-2 | TGTGCCAGCAGCTACATGACTAGCGACCAAGAGACCCAGTACTTC | CASSYMTSDQETQYF
TRBJ1-1 | NA | NA | TRBV12-3/TRBV12-4 | TGTGCCAGCAGAGTGGACAGGAACACTGAAGCTTTCTTT | CASRVDRNTEAFF
TRBJ1-4 | few | TRBD1 | TRBV5-1 | TGCGCCAGCAGCGACGACACAGGGGGCCATGAAAAACTGTTTTTT | CASSDDTGGHEKLFF
TRBJ2-1 | many | TRBD2 | TRBV29-1 | TGCAGCGTCCCTACCCATCTAGCGGGGGTCTACAATGAGCAGTTCTTC | CSVPTHLAGVYNEQFF
TRBJ1-4 | few | NA | TRBV20-1 | TGCAGTGCTAGAGATTTAGAGGGAGGCGGTGAAAAACTGTTTTTT | CSARDLEGGGEKLFF
TRBJ2-7 | NA | NA | TRBV20-1 | TGCAGTGGTCTGGTTCCGGGACTGGTGGGAGCACGTGCCTACGAGCAGTACTTC | CSGLVPGLVGARAYEQYF
TRBJ2-7 | few | NA | TRBV2 | TGTGCCAGCAGTGGAACGAGGTCTAGCAGGGCCTACGAGCAGTACTTC | CASSGTRSSRAYEQYF
TRBJ1-5 | many | TRBD1 | TRBV7-9 | TGTGCCAGCAGCTCGACAGGGATTCCCCAGCATTTT | CASSSTGIPQHF
TRBJ2-1 | NA | TRBD2 | TRBV5-5 | TGTGCCAGCAGCTTGAATAGCGGGGCCGCATACAATGAGCAGTTCTTC | CASSLNSGAAYNEQFF
TRBJ2-1 | few | NA | TRBV13 | TGTGCCAGCAGCTTAATTAGTTTCAATGAGCAGTTCTTC | CASSLISFNEQFF